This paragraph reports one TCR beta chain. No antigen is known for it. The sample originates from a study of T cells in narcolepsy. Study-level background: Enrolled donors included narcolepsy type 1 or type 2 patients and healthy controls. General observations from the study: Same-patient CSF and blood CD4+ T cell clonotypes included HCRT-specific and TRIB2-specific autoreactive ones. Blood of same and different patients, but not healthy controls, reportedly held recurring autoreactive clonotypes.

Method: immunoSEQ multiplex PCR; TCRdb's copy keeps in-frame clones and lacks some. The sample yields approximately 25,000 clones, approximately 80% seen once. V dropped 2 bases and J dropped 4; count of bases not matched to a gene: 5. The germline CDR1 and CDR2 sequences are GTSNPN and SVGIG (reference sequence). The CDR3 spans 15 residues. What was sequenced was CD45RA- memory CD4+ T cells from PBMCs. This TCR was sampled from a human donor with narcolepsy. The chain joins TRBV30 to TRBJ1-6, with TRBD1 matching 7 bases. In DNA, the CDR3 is TGTGCCTGGAGTTCCCTGGGACAGTATAATTCACCCCTCCACTTT. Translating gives CAWSSLGQYNSPLHF.